Listed here are 7 T cell receptor beta chains from one sample, sequenced in a study of T cell repertoires in cytomegalovirus infection. One entry per CDR3 protein results from TCRdb running MiXCR on the reads. The sample lists under 200,000 distinct CDR3 sequences, approximately 9.6% occurring once. Material for sequencing was PBMCs. Receptors originate from a human donor in good health (CMV status not recorded). Some clones in this sample may be carry-over from other donors' samples.

This clonotype was seen repeatedly, ten times or more. The rearrangement joins TRBV6-2 or TRBV6-3 to TRBJ1-6; D remains ambiguous. Between the trimmed V and J ends, which lost 0 bases and 7 bases, there was a span of 1 base. CDR3 length equals 12 residues. From germline, CDR1 is MNHEY and CDR2 SVGEGT. The CDR3 bases are TGTGCCAGCAGTTACTCGAATTCACCCCTCCACTTT. Its translation: CASSYSNSPLHF.

This clonotype has ten or more counts. V usage is TRBV28 and J usage is TRBJ2-7; D remains unclear. The germline CDR1 and CDR2 sequences are MDHEN and SYDVKM. The CDR3 covers 13 residues. Trimming took 2 bases from V and 4 from J, leaving 9 bases between them. The CDR3 loop reads CASSLGVRYEQYF. CDR3 nucleotide sequence: TGTGCCAGCAGTTTAGGGGTAAGGTACGAGCAGTACTTC.

J is TRBJ2-5 and V is TRBV2; 9 nucleotides line up with TRBD1. Germline V CDR1 and CDR2: SNHLY, FYNNEI. The CDR3 runs to 15 residues. V shed 7 bases and J 5 bases; nucleotides not matched to a gene: 11. For the CDR3, the DNA is TGTGCCAGCACTTTGGACAGGGGTGAACAGGAGACCCAGTACTTC. It encodes CASTLDRGEQETQYF.

The rearrangement uses TRBV2 and TRBJ1-5, with 8 bases that match TRBD1. V lost 8 bases to trimming and J lost 0 bases; unmatched junction nucleotides: 9. The germline V gene has CDR1 SNHLY and CDR2 FYNNEI. CDR3 length: 16 residues. The CDR3 sequence is CASRTGKAISNQPQHF. The CDR3 DNA reads TGTGCCAGCCGGACAGGGAAGGCTATTAGCAATCAGCCCCAGCATTTT.

The gene calls are TRBV30 and TRBJ1-2, with D possibly TRBD1 on 5 matching bases. Germline values: CDR1 GTSNPN, CDR2 SVGIG (reference sequence). Trimming took off 1 base at V and 8 bases at J, with 8 bases between the two ends. CDR3 length equals 11 residues. The CDR3 is CAWSDRTGYTF. For the CDR3, the DNA is TGTGCCTGGAGTGACAGGACCGGCTACACCTTC.

The sample holds a few counts of this clonotype. This rearrangement joins TRBV28 to TRBJ2-7; 10 nucleotides line up with TRBD1. After removal of 4 bases from V and 2 bases from J, the junction contained 5 bases not matched to a gene. From germline, CDR1 is MDHEN and CDR2 SYDVKM. The CDR3 has 15 amino acids. This CDR3 reads CASSSMTGGTYEQYF. The DNA of the CDR3 is TGTGCCAGCAGTTCCATGACAGGGGGCACCTACGAGCAGTACTTC.

V and J are TRBV5-1 and TRBJ2-5; a possible D gene is TRBD2 (6 bases). The germline V gene has CDR1 SGHRS and CDR2 YFSETQ. The CDR3 consists of 15 residues. V was clipped by 4 bases and J by 0 bases, with 13 bases between them. CDR3 loop: CASSAPKRDQETQYF. For the CDR3, the DNA is TGCGCCAGCAGCGCACCGAAGCGGGACCAAGAGACCCAGTACTTC.